These T cell receptor beta chains were read from a single sample in a study of cytomegalovirus exposure and HLA in healthy donors. Sequencing was performed with immunoSEQ multiplex PCR; in TCRdb, only in-frame clones are kept and a portion is missing. Of 130,000 to 150,000 clones in the sample, about a tenth were seen once. The sequencing sample was made of PBMCs. The receptors were sampled from a male donor in good health and CMV-seronegative. The CDR3 runs from the conserved cysteine through the conserved F or W.

v_gene,CDR3aa
TRBV7-3,CASSAQGATGELFF
TRBV5-4,CASSLGTYPRDYGYTF
TRBV7-2,CASSLVPGGVTDTQYF
TRBV2,CASSEATGGHYGYTF
TRBV5-6,CASSLKGVWGAFF
TRBV5-5,CASTRVAGSSYNEQFF
TRBV28,CASSPQQGHNQPQHF
TRBV28,CASRSNTGAYEQYF
TRBV9,CASSGHHNKNEQYF
TRBV12-5,CASGDGLAGSNEQYF
TRBV2,CASRRGSYGYTF
TRBV7-9,CASSATSGSSYEQYF
TRBV4-2,CASSQTSGSYDEQYF
TRBV9,CASSVGGLRSNYGYTF
TRBV28,CASEGGVETQYF
TRBV9,CASSVEPSPSYEQYF